A single sample is the source of the 20 T cell receptor beta chains below, sequenced in a study of blood T cell repertoires in COVID-19. Only in-frame clones appear in the TCRdb table, and some are missing; sequencing was by immunoSEQ multiplex PCR. The sample contains approximately 90,000 clones, 79% of which appear only once. Material: peripheral blood. The source of these receptors is a man aged 65-85 years with acute or convalescent COVID-19.

This clone was found once. The chain is built from TRBV5-6 and TRBJ2-7; 8 nucleotides match TRBD1. The junction had 3 bases not matched to a gene; V was cut back by 4 bases and J by 3 bases. This CDR3 has 13 residues. Germline CDR1 and CDR2: SGHDT and YYEEEE. CDR3 in DNA: TGTGCCAGCAGCCAGGGGGCGGACTACGAGCAGTACTTC. This gives the protein CASSQGADYEQYF.

The chain has TRBV28 and TRBJ2-7; weak D call: TRBD1 (5 bases). Germline-derived CDR1 and CDR2 are MDHEN and SYDVKM. The CDR3 is 13 residues long. The ends were cut back, 2 bases at V and 7 bases at J, with 12 bases in the middle. CDR3: CASSLLGPGEQYF. The CDR3 nucleotides read TGTGCCAGCAGTTTACTCGGACCAGGGGAGCAGTACTTC.

This clone was observed once. This rearrangement joins TRBV4-1 to TRBJ2-1, with TRBD2 matching 9 bases. The CDR3 contains 15 residues. Germline V gene lookup returns CDR1 MGHRA and CDR2 YSYEKL. V was pared by 2 bases and J by 15 bases, with 14 bases of the junction left unmatched. The chain's CDR3 is CASSQFFTSGSMAFF. For the CDR3, the DNA is TGCGCCAGCAGCCAATTCTTTACTAGCGGGTCTATGGCGTTCTTC.

The gene calls are TRBV5-4 and TRBJ1-1; 7 positions match TRBD1. Germline trimming cut 6 bases from V and 4 bases from J; bases unmatched to any gene: 9. This CDR3 is 14 amino acids long. Germline CDR1 SGHNT, CDR2 YYREEE (reference sequence). The CDR3 DNA is TGTGCCAGCACCTTCAGGGGGGCTGGCACTGAAGCTTTCTTT. It encodes CASTFRGAGTEAFF.

This chain joins TRBV3-1 (or the pseudogene TRBV3-2) and TRBJ1-1; TRBD1 matches 9 bases. Germline V gene sequence: CDR1 LGHDT, CDR2 YNNKEL (reference sequence). This CDR3 region has 13 residues. V was clipped by 7 bases and J by 4 bases; unmatched bases: 4. CDR3 nucleotides: TGTGCCAGCATAAAGGGACAGGGCACTGAAGCTTTCTTT. Encoded protein: CASIKGQGTEAFF.

V is TRBV11-1 and J is TRBJ1-1, with unresolved D. V was shortened by 5 bases and J by 1 base, with 11 bases between the two germline ends. The CDR3 totals 14 residues. Per germline, CDR1 SGHAT and CDR2 FQDESV (reference sequence). CDR3 nucleotide sequence: TGTGCCAGCAGCATGACGATAGCGAACACTGAAGCTTTCTTT. The encoded protein is CASSMTIANTEAFF.

The V call is TRBV5-4, the J call TRBJ1-2, with D possibly matching TRBD1 (5 bases). The CDR3 is made up of 14 amino acids. The germline V gene has CDR1 SGHNT and CDR2 YYREEE (reference sequence). Trimming took 4 bases from V and 4 from J, leaving 14 bases between them. CDR3 sequence: CASSNPRTPYGYTF. CDR3 DNA sequence: TGTGCCAGCAGCAACCCCAGGACACCCTATGGCTACACCTTC.

This chain joins TRBV28 and TRBJ1-5, with TRBD1 matching 7 bases. The germline CDR1 and CDR2 sequences are MDHEN and SYDVKM. V was pared by 8 bases and J by 6 bases, with 7 bases of the junction left unmatched. The CDR3 spans 13 residues. The CDR3 coding sequence is TGTGCCAGCGACAGGGCTGAGGGTCAGCCCCAGCATTTT. It codes for CASDRAEGQPQHF.

The chain recombines TRBV18 with TRBJ1-4, with D possibly being TRBD1 (6 bases). The germline CDR1 and CDR2 sequences are KGHSH and LQKENI. This CDR3 has 13 residues. V lost 3 bases and J lost 7, with 9 bases in between. Here the CDR3 DNA reads TGTGCCAGCTCACCGGGGGGGCTTGAAAAACTGTTTTTT. The encoded protein is CASSPGGLEKLFF.

This rearrangement joins TRBV24-1 to TRBJ1-5; D is unresolved. V was shortened by 3 bases and J by 7 bases, with 18 bases between the two germline ends. There are 16 residues in the CDR3. Germline CDR1 KGHDR, CDR2 SFDVKD. The CDR3 protein is CATSDPLNQGGQPQHF. The DNA of the CDR3 is TGTGCCACCAGTGATCCCTTAAACCAAGGAGGGCAGCCCCAGCATTTT.

This chain joins TRBV4-1 and TRBJ1-1; possible D gene TRBD1, 5 bases. Germline CDR1 MGHRA, CDR2 YSYEKL. CDR3 length: 12 amino acids. V dropped 4 bases and J dropped 11 bases, with 14 bases sitting between them. CDR3 in DNA: TGCGCCAGCAGCCCTCACGGGGGAGGGGCTTTCTTT. It specifies CASSPHGGGAFF.

The J gene is TRBJ2-3, the V gene TRBV7-9; a possible D gene is TRBD1 (5 bases). Per the germline V gene, CDR1 is SEHNR and CDR2 is FQNEAQ (reference sequence). This CDR3 region has 15 residues. The V and J ends lost 0 bases and 4 bases respectively, with 11 bases between them. CDR3: CASSLASQGPDTQYF. As DNA, the CDR3 is TGTGCCAGCAGCTTAGCGAGTCAGGGCCCAGATACGCAGTATTTT. The complete variable domain, with remaining parts taken from reference TRBV7-9 and TRBJ2-3, reads DTGVSQNPRHKITKRGQNVTFRCDPISEHNRLYWYRQTLGQGPEFLTYFQNEAQLEKSRLLSDRFSAERPKGSFSTLEIQRTEQGDSAMYLCASSLASQGPDTQYFGPGTRLTVL.

The rearrangement links TRBV4-2 to TRBJ2-5, with a tentative D call TRBD2 (6 bases). The germline V and J ends were trimmed by 1 base and 1 base, with 19 bases remaining between them. CDR3 length: 18 residues. The germline CDR1 and CDR2 sequences are LGHNA and YNFKEQ. CDR3 nucleotides: TGTGCCAGCAGCCAAGTCCATAAACCCGGGGGATCCCAAGAGACCCAGTACTTC. It translates to CASSQVHKPGGSQETQYF.

The J gene is TRBJ1-2, the V gene TRBV6-5; D gene unclear. V was shortened by 2 bases and J by 4 bases, with 5 bases between the two germline ends. Germline V gene lookup returns CDR1 MNHEY and CDR2 SVGAGI. This CDR3 has 12 residues. The CDR3 is CASSYRGYGYTF. The CDR3 DNA follows: TGTGCCAGCAGTTACCGGGGCTATGGCTACACCTTC.

This clone was recorded only once. The chain uses TRBV11-2 and TRBJ1-2; maybe TRBD1 (5 bases). Trimming pared 2 bases from V and 4 bases from J, leaving 11 bases between. In germline, CDR1 is SGHAT, CDR2 FQNNGV. This CDR3 has 14 residues. Written as DNA, the CDR3 is TGTGCCAGCAGCTTAAACGGGGGTAGCTATGGCTACACCTTC. Translation: CASSLNGGSYGYTF. Full variable domain (remainder filled in from reference TRBV11-2 and TRBJ1-2): EAGVAQSPRYKIIEKRQSVAFWCNPISGHATLYWYQQILGQGPKLLIQFQNNGVVDDSQLPKDRFSAERLKGVDSTLKIQPAKLEDSAVYLCASSLNGGSYGYTFGSGTRLTVV.

The rearrangement uses TRBV5-5 and TRBJ2-7, with D tentatively TRBD1 (6 bases). Trimming took 4 bases from V and 12 from J, leaving 17 bases between them. There are 12 residues in the CDR3. Germline V gene lookup returns CDR1 SGHKS and CDR2 YYEKEE (reference sequence). The DNA of the CDR3 is TGTGCCAGCAGCCGTAGGGACACTTTGGGGTACTTC. Amino acid sequence: CASSRRDTLGYF. Looking up the rest from reference TRBV5-5 and TRBJ2-7 gives the full variable domain: DAGVTQSPTHLIKTRGQQVTLRCSPISGHKSVSWYQQVLGQGPQFIFQYYEKEERGRGNFPDRFSARQFPNYSSELNVNALLLGDSALYLCASSRRDTLGYFGPGTRLTVT.

The chain carries TRBV19 and TRBJ2-2; D remains unclear. Germline V CDR1 and CDR2: LNHDA, SQIVND (reference sequence). Between the trimmed V and J ends, which lost 7 bases and 1 base, there was a span of 7 bases. The CDR3 is 13 amino acids. For the CDR3, the DNA is TGTGCCAGTATTACAGTGAACACCGGGGAGCTGTTTTTT. Protein product: CASITVNTGELFF.

V usage is TRBV3-1 (or the pseudogene TRBV3-2) and J usage is TRBJ2-3; 11 nucleotides align to TRBD1. Looked up from germline, CDR1 is LGHDT and CDR2 is YNNKEL (reference sequence). J gave up 6 bases and V 1 base, and 3 bases lay outside the gene matches. This CDR3 region has 15 residues. CDR3 nucleotides: TGTGCCAGCAGCCAAGGGACAGGGGGCGTTGATACGCAGTATTTT. This codes for CASSQGTGGVDTQYF.

The gene calls are TRBV27 and TRBJ2-7; D perhaps matches TRBD1 (5 bases). Germline V gene sequence: CDR1 MNHEY, CDR2 SMNVEV (reference sequence). The CDR3 spans 13 residues. The V end lost 5 bases, the J end lost 1 base, and 9 bases lay between the germline ends. The CDR3 DNA reads TGTGCCAGCAGTCGGCAGGGATCCTACGAGCAGTACGTC. Amino acid sequence: CASSRQGSYEQYV.

The V and J genes are TRBV5-1 and TRBJ2-5; 11 bases align to TRBD2. The CDR3 length is 16 residues. V shed 1 base, J shed 2 bases, and the junction held 4 bases outside the gene matches. Germline V gives CDR1 SGHRS, CDR2 YFSETQ. The CDR3 DNA is TGCGCCAGCAGCTTGTCGCTAGCGGGGGGACAAGAGACCCAGTACTTC. Amino acid sequence: CASSLSLAGGQETQYF.